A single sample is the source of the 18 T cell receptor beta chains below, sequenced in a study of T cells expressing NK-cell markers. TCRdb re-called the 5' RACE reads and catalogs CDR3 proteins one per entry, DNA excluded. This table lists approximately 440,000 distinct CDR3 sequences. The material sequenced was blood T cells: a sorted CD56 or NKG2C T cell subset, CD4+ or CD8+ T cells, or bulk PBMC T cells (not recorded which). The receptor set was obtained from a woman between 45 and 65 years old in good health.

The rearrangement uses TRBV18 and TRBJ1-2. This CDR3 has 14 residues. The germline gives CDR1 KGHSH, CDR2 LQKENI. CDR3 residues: CASSPPSVSVDYTF.

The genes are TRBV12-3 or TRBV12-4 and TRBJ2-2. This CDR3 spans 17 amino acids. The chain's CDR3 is CASSFLLGGRWTGELFF.

The CDR3 spells CASSQVVLRESYEQYF. V is TRBV4-2 and J is TRBJ2-7. The CDR3 spans 16 residues. The germline V gene has CDR1 LGHNA and CDR2 YNFKEQ.

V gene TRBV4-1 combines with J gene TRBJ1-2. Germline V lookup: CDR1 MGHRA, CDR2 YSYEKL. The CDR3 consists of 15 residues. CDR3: CASSQMGRTDYGYTF.

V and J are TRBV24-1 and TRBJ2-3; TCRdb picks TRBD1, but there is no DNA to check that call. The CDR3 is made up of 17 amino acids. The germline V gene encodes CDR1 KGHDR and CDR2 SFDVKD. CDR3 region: CATSVTGTGVSTDTQYF.

CDR3 amino acids: CASRTGLRAPEAFF. This chain links TRBV3-1 with TRBJ1-1. This CDR3 has 14 amino acids. Germline-derived CDR1 and CDR2 are LGHDT and YNNKEL (reference sequence).

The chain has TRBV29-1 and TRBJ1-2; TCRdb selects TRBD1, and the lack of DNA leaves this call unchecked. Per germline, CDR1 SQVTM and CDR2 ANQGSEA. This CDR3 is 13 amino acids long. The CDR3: CSALGQGASGYTF. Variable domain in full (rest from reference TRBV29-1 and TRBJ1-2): SAVISQKPSRDICQRGTSLTIQCQVDSQVTMMFWYRQQPGQSLTLIATANQGSEATYESGFVIDKFPISRPNLTFSTLTVSNMSPEDSSIYLCSALGQGASGYTFGSGTRLTVV.

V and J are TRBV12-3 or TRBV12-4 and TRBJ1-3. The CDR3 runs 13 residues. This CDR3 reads CASSLRVEDTIYF.

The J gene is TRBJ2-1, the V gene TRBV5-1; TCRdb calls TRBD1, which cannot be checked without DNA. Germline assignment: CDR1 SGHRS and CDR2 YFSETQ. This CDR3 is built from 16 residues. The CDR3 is CASRGGPGWAYNEQFF.

CDR3 region: CAISRIPSGISYNEQFF. The J gene is TRBJ2-1, the V gene TRBV10-3; TCRdb's D call of TRBD2 is untestable without DNA. The CDR3 totals 17 residues. Germline CDR1 and CDR2: ENHRY and SYGVKD.

CDR3 sequence: CASQTSRRYNEQFF. J is TRBJ2-1 and V is TRBV5-1; TCRdb proposes TRBD2, but this gene call is untestable without DNA. CDR1 is SGHRS and CDR2 is YFSETQ in the germline V gene. This CDR3 has 14 amino acids.

CDR3 sequence: CASSLPTSGRLDTGELFF. The V call is TRBV3-1, the J call TRBJ2-2; TCRdb lists TRBD2, though no DNA is available to test this call. CDR3 length: 18 amino acids. Germline CDR1 is LGHDT and CDR2 is YNNKEL (reference sequence).

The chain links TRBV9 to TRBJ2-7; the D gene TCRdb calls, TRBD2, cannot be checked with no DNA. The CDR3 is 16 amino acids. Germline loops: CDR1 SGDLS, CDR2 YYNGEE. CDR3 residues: CASSVASGGPSYEQYF.

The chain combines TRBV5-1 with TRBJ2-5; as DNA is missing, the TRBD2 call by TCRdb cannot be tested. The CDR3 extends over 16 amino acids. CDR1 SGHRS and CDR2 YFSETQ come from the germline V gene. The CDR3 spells CASSLLAGGYQETQYF.

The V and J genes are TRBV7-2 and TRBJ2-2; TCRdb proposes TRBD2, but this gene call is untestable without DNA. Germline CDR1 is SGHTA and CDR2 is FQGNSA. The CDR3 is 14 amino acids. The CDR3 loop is CASSGNRVSGELFF. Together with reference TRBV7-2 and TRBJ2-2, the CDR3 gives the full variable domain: GAGVSQSPSNKVTEKGKDVELRCDPISGHTALYWYRQSLGQGLEFLIYFQGNSAPDKSGLPSDRFSAERTGGSVSTLTIQRTQQEDSAVYLCASSGNRVSGELFFGEGSRLTVL.

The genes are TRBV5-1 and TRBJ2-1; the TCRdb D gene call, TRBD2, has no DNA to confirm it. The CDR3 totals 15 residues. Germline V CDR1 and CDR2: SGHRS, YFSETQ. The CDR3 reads CASSLVRGGPNEQFF.

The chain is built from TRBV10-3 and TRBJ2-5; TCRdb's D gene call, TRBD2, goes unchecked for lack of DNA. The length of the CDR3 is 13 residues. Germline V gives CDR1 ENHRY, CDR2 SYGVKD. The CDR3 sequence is CAIGLAIQETQYF.

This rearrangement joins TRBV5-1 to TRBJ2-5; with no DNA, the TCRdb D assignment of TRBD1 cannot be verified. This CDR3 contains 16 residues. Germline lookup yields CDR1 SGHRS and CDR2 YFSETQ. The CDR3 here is CASSFTGGGYQETQYF.